Here is one TCR beta chain with its context. Trimming stripped 7 bases from V and 8 bases from J, with 6 bases between. This CDR3 is built from 10 residues. Germline CDR1 MNHNS, CDR2 SASEGT. Lymphocytes from graft epithelium and lamina propria were isolated. These data come from a study of graft-versus-host responses after intestinal transplantation. As for the study in general: As for transplant type, recipients had multivisceral, liver-intestinal, or isolated intestinal grafts.

Produced via immunoSEQ multiplex PCR; TCRdb's table is partial and in-frame only. The sample has 3,000 to 4,500 clones; around 70% are singletons. This chain uses TRBV6-1 with TRBJ2-1; D unclear. This clonotype was sampled from a human patient who received an intestinal transplant, so some T cells may come from the graft donor. The source material was ileum tissue, sampled 1018 days after intestinal transplantation. CDR3 region: CASMRDEQFF. Written as DNA, the CDR3 is TGTGCCAGCATGCGCGATGAGCAGTTCTTC.